The 27 T cell receptor beta chains below come from one sample, sequenced in a study of blood T cell repertoires in COVID-19 (dated by TCRdb to about 2020). Library generation was performed with the immunoSEQ multiplex PCR assay. Entries here come from immuneACCESS through TCRdb and include only in-frame sequences with V and J called. Some clones fail to appear in such tables; in the studies checked, an unresolved V gene covers under half of the shortfall, and the cause of the remainder is unknown. The table for this sample lists 150,000 to 200,000 clones; around 93% of them were counted only once. Jointly, the top ten make up about 5.3% of the sample. The specimen was peripheral blood. The receptors stem from a man aged 30 to 39 with COVID-19, enrolled during active disease.

The chain employs TRBV2 and TRBJ1-4; D not certain. The CDR3 runs to 14 residues. Germline lookup yields CDR1 SNHLY and CDR2 FYNNEI. Trimming shortened V by 3 bases and J by 4 bases, and 9 bases separated the two germline ends. As DNA, the CDR3 is TGTGCCAGCAGTGACGGGTCTTTTAATGAAAAACTGTTTTTT. It yields the protein CASSDGSFNEKLFF.

CDR3: CASSQIGDYSGNTIYF. CDR3 in DNA: TGTGCCAGCAGCCAAATCGGGGATTACTCTGGAAACACCATATATTTT. This chain joins TRBV4-2 and TRBJ1-3; D is unclear. V was cut by 2 bases and J by 0 bases, with 11 bases left in between. The CDR3 sequence is 16 residues long. The germline V gene encodes CDR1 LGHNA and CDR2 YNFKEQ.

The chain recombines TRBV7-2 with TRBJ1-1; 9 nucleotides match TRBD1. J was trimmed by 5 bases and V by 4 bases; bases with no gene match: 8. This CDR3 has 15 amino acids. Germline V CDR1 and CDR2: SGHTA, FQGNSA. The CDR3 nucleotides read TGTGCCAGCAGCTCACGACCGGACAGGGGAACTGAAGCTTTCTTT. The encoded protein is CASSSRPDRGTEAFF. The full variable domain, with the rest looked up from reference TRBV7-2 and TRBJ1-1, is GAGVSQSPSNKVTEKGKDVELRCDPISGHTALYWYRQSLGQGLEFLIYFQGNSAPDKSGLPSDRFSAERTGGSVSTLTIQRTQQEDSAVYLCASSSRPDRGTEAFFGQGTRLTVV.

The chain uses TRBV20-1 and TRBJ2-3; the match to TRBD2 covers 12 bases. The CDR3 is 16 residues long. J was trimmed by 6 bases and V by 3 bases; bases with no gene match: 10. Germline assignment: CDR1 DFQATT and CDR2 SNEGSKA (reference sequence). CDR3 sequence reads: CSASKASGRARDTQYF. CDR3 in DNA: TGCAGTGCTAGTAAGGCTAGCGGGAGGGCTCGGGATACGCAGTATTTT.

The rearrangement uses TRBV2 and TRBJ2-5, with D unresolved. Germline-derived CDR1 and CDR2 are SNHLY and FYNNEI. The V end was cut by 2 bases, the J end by 5 bases, with 6 bases between. This CDR3 is built from 12 residues. The CDR3 spells CASSESPETQYF. DNA of the CDR3: TGTGCCAGCAGTGAATCCCCGGAGACCCAGTACTTC.

The CDR3 reads CASSLEGQDGTGELFF. CDR3 in DNA: TGTGCCAGCAGCTTAGAAGGCCAGGATGGGACCGGGGAGCTGTTTTTT. V is TRBV7-8 and J is TRBJ2-2; no clear D gene. Germline values: CDR1 SGHVS, CDR2 FQNEAQ. V was shortened by 1 base and J by 5 bases, with 14 bases between the two germline ends. The CDR3 runs to 16 residues. Together with reference TRBV7-8 and TRBJ2-2, the CDR3 gives the full variable domain: GAGVSQSPRYKVAKRGQDVALRCDPISGHVSLFWYQQALGQGPEFLTYFQNEAQLDKSGLPSDRFFAERPEGSVSTLKIQRTQQEDSAVYLCASSLEGQDGTGELFFGEGSRLTVL.

V usage is TRBV28 and J usage is TRBJ1-6; D ambiguous. V was shortened by 3 bases and J by 15 bases, with 12 bases between the two germline ends. The germline CDR1 and CDR2 sequences are MDHEN and SYDVKM. CDR3 size: 12 residues. The CDR3 sequence: CASSFLDGVLHF. The CDR3 DNA is TGTGCCAGCAGTTTCCTCGACGGGGTCCTCCACTTT.

The rearrangement joins TRBV28 to TRBJ1-4; D is ambiguous. Trimming took off 1 base at V and 7 bases at J, with 13 bases between the two ends. This CDR3 spans 15 amino acids. Germline V gene lookup returns CDR1 MDHEN and CDR2 SYDVKM. The CDR3: CASSLSSLFGEKLFF. Here the CDR3 DNA reads TGTGCCAGCAGTTTATCTAGTTTGTTCGGTGAAAAACTGTTTTTT.

The chain employs TRBV7-9 and TRBJ1-1, with D maybe TRBD1 (5 bases). V was clipped by 4 bases and J by 8 bases, with 11 bases between them. CDR3 size: 12 residues. The germline gives CDR1 SEHNR, CDR2 FQNEAQ (reference sequence). The DNA for the CDR3 is TGTGCCAGCAGCTCCCTGACAGTGGAAGCTTTCTTT. Protein sequence: CASSSLTVEAFF.

The CDR3 nucleotides are TGTGCCAGCAATGGACAGGGGAACACTGAAGCTTTCTTT. Residues: CASNGQGNTEAFF. The chain employs TRBV2 and TRBJ1-1; 8 positions agree with TRBD1. The germline CDR1 and CDR2 sequences are SNHLY and FYNNEI. J lost 1 base, V lost 7 bases, and 2 bases had no gene match. There are 13 residues in the CDR3.

The genes are TRBV24-1 and TRBJ2-7, with D tentatively TRBD1 (6 bases). The CDR3 totals 13 residues. The germline V gene has CDR1 KGHDR and CDR2 SFDVKD. The V end lost 7 bases, the J end lost 0 bases, and 9 bases lay between the germline ends. The CDR3 loop reads CATSGDNSYEQYF. The CDR3 DNA reads as TGTGCCACCAGCGGGGACAACTCCTACGAGCAGTACTTC.

DNA of the CDR3: TGTGCCAGCAGTCCGTTGTTCGGGGGCTACACCTTC. As protein: CASSPLFGGYTF. The chain carries TRBV28 and TRBJ1-2, with no clear D. The CDR3 contains 12 residues. CDR1 MDHEN and CDR2 SYDVKM come from the germline V gene. V dropped 5 bases and J dropped 8 bases, with 12 bases sitting between them.

This chain uses TRBV6-2 or TRBV6-3 with TRBJ1-1; D unclear. Germline assignment: CDR1 MNHEY and CDR2 SVGEGT. Trimming left V 2 bases short and J 7 bases short, with 5 bases between. The CDR3 totals 11 residues. CDR3 residues: CASSYLREAFF. The CDR3 nucleotides read TGTGCCAGCAGTTACCTTCGTGAAGCTTTCTTT.

V gene TRBV5-1 combines with J gene TRBJ1-1; D is unresolved. The CDR3 loop spans 13 amino acids. The germline gives CDR1 SGHRS, CDR2 YFSETQ. The V end was cut by 4 bases, the J end by 3 bases, with 10 bases between. As DNA, the CDR3 is TGCGCCAGCAGCCCTAGCACGGACACTGAAGCTTTCTTT. This encodes CASSPSTDTEAFF.

The table lists this clone with a count of one. This chain uses TRBV9 with TRBJ2-1; perhaps TRBD2 as D (5 bases). Germline V gene data show CDR1 as SGDLS and CDR2 as YYNGEE. The CDR3 is made up of 14 amino acids. Trimming shortened V by 0 bases and J by 7 bases, and 11 bases separated the two germline ends. The chain's CDR3 is CASSVGGPDNEQFF. The CDR3 DNA reads as TGTGCCAGCAGCGTAGGAGGGCCAGATAATGAGCAGTTCTTC.

This clone was seen ten or more times. For the CDR3, the DNA is TGTGCCAGCAGTTCTGGGGGGCTAGCGGGAGCGGCCGTAGTGGACACCGGGGAGCTGTTTTTT. Translating gives CASSSGGLAGAAVVDTGELFF. The rearrangement joins TRBV27 to TRBJ2-2, with 10 bases aligning to TRBD2. J gave up 3 bases and V 4 bases, and 20 bases lay outside the gene matches. The germline CDR1 and CDR2 sequences are MNHEY and SMNVEV (reference sequence). The CDR3 runs to 21 residues.

This chain connects TRBV19 to TRBJ1-1; D may be TRBD1 (5 bases). This CDR3 has 14 amino acids. The ends were cut back, 5 bases at V and 5 bases at J, with 15 bases in the middle. Germline values: CDR1 LNHDA, CDR2 SQIVND (reference sequence). Here the CDR3 DNA reads TGTGCCAGTAGTTCACTCAGGGTAGGGACTGAAGCTTTCTTT. It encodes CASSSLRVGTEAFF. Based on the CDR3 plus reference TRBV19 and TRBJ1-1, the full variable domain is DGGITQSPKYLFRKEGQNVTLSCEQNLNHDAMYWYRQDPGQGLRLIYYSQIVNDFQKGDIAEGYSVSREKKESFPLTVTSAQKNPTAFYLCASSSLRVGTEAFFGQGTRLTVV.

The rearrangement joins TRBV5-4 to TRBJ2-7, with TRBD1 identical over 8 bases. CDR1 is SGHNT and CDR2 is YYREEE in the germline V gene (reference sequence). J was trimmed by 3 bases and V by 0 bases; bases with no gene match: 5. The CDR3 has 15 residues. In DNA, the CDR3 is TGTGCCAGCAGCTTGGGGACAGGGATGTTCTACGAGCAGTACTTC. As protein: CASSLGTGMFYEQYF. The variable domain in full, with the rest retrieved from reference TRBV5-4 and TRBJ2-7, is ETGVTQSPTHLIKTRGQQVTLRCSSQSGHNTVSWYQQALGQGPQFIFQYYREEENGRGNFPPRFSGLQFPNYSSELNVNALELDDSALYLCASSLGTGMFYEQYFGPGTRLTVT.

In its sample, this clone was seen once. The chain is built from TRBV28 and TRBJ2-7; 9 bases match TRBD1. CDR1 MDHEN and CDR2 SYDVKM come from the germline V gene. This CDR3 spans 15 amino acids. J was trimmed by 0 bases and V by 6 bases; bases with no gene match: 6. The CDR3 loop reads CASRYDRGISYEQYF. The CDR3 DNA is TGTGCCAGCAGATACGACAGGGGGATCTCCTACGAGCAGTACTTC. Full variable domain (missing parts from reference TRBV28 and TRBJ2-7): DVKVTQSSRYLVKRTGEKVFLECVQDMDHENMFWYRQDPGLGLRLIYFSYDVKMKEKGDIPEGYSVSREKKERFSLILESASTNQTSMYLCASRYDRGISYEQYFGPGTRLTVT.

The rearrangement joins TRBV6-5 to TRBJ1-2, with 9 bases matching TRBD1. The CDR3 covers 13 residues. CDR1 is MNHEY, CDR2 SVGAGI, per germline. The junction had 7 bases not matched to a gene; V was cut back by 6 bases and J by 8 bases. For the CDR3, the DNA is TGTGCCAGCAGATACGGACAGGGGAAAGGCTACACCTTC. Protein sequence: CASRYGQGKGYTF.

The V call is TRBV6-5, the J call TRBJ2-5, with 10 bases aligning to TRBD1. The germline V gene encodes CDR1 MNHEY and CDR2 SVGAGI. J was trimmed by 4 bases and V by 0 bases; bases with no gene match: 2. The CDR3 consists of 15 residues. Written as DNA, the CDR3 is TGTGCCAGCAGTTACTCACGGACAGGGGGAGAGACCCAGTACTTC. Translation gives CASSYSRTGGETQYF.

The chain has TRBV2 and TRBJ1-2; the D gene is possibly TRBD1 (6 bases). V shed 7 bases and J shed 8 bases, with 20 bases lying between them. CDR1 and CDR2 from the germline V gene are SNHLY and FYNNEI. This CDR3 has 14 amino acids. Here the CDR3 DNA reads TGTGCCAGCACCCCGGACAGCGCCCGCGCGGGCTACACCTTC. Translating it yields CASTPDSARAGYTF. Full variable domain (rest looked up from reference TRBV2 and TRBJ1-2): EPEVTQTPSHQVTQMGQEVILRCVPISNHLYFYWYRQILGQKVEFLVSFYNNEISEKSEIFDDQFSVERPDGSNFTLKIRSTKLEDSAMYFCASTPDSARAGYTFGSGTRLTVV.

The genes are TRBV19 and TRBJ1-6, with 10 bases identical to TRBD1. Germline CDR1 and CDR2: LNHDA and SQIVND (reference sequence). The CDR3 spans 16 residues. Losses at the gene ends were 3 bases for V and 4 bases for J; bases not matched to a gene: 3. The CDR3 loop is CASSIRDRGYNSPLHF. DNA for the CDR3: TGTGCCAGTAGTATCCGGGACAGGGGTTATAATTCACCCCTCCACTTT.

V is TRBV10-1 and J is TRBJ1-1; maybe TRBD1 (6 bases). V was shortened by 6 bases and J by 2 bases, with 10 bases between the two germline ends. Germline CDR1 is WNHNN and CDR2 is SYGVQD (reference sequence). CDR3 length equals 13 residues. DNA for the CDR3: TGCGCCAGCAGGGACAGAGAAAACACTGAAGCTTTCTTT. Translated, it gives CASRDRENTEAFF.

The chain has TRBV5-4 and TRBJ2-7; 13 bases are shared with TRBD2. Trimming removed 4 bases from V and 2 bases from J; junction bases left unmatched: 6. This CDR3 spans 16 amino acids. Germline CDR1 reads SGHNT; CDR2 reads YYREEE (reference sequence). CDR3: CASSLGTSGIPYEQYF. CDR3 coding DNA: TGTGCCAGCAGCCTCGGGACTAGCGGGATCCCCTACGAGCAGTACTTC.

This clone was counted a single time. V and J are TRBV19 and TRBJ1-5, with 7 bases identical to TRBD1. Losses at the gene ends were 5 bases for V and 0 bases for J; bases not matched to a gene: 7. The CDR3 covers 16 residues. The germline V gene encodes CDR1 LNHDA and CDR2 SQIVND (reference sequence). CDR3 coding DNA: TGTGCCAGTAGTTACCGGGACAGCTATAGCAATCAGCCCCAGCATTTT. Protein: CASSYRDSYSNQPQHF.

The chain uses TRBV18 and TRBJ1-2, with D maybe TRBD1 (6 bases). With 2 bases removed from V and 8 bases from J, the gap between germline ends came to 9 bases. Germline CDR1 reads KGHSH; CDR2 reads LQKENI. This CDR3 contains 12 residues. The CDR3 reads CASSPAGEGYTF. CDR3 nucleotides: TGTGCCAGCTCACCAGCAGGGGAAGGCTACACCTTC.